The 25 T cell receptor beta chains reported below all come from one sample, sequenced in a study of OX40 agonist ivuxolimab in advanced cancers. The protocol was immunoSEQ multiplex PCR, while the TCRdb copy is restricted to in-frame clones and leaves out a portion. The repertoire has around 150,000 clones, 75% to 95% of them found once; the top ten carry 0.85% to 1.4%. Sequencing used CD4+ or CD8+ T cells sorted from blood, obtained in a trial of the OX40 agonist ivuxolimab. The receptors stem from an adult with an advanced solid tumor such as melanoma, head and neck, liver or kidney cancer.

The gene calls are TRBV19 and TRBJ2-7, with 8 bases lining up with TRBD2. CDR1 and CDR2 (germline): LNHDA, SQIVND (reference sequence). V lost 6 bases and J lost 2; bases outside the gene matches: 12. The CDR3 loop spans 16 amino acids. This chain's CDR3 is CASRTGGSGNTYEQYF. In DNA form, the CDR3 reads TGTGCCAGTAGGACCGGGGGTAGCGGGAATACCTACGAGCAGTACTTC. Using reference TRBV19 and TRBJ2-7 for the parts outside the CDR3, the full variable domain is DGGITQSPKYLFRKEGQNVTLSCEQNLNHDAMYWYRQDPGQGLRLIYYSQIVNDFQKGDIAEGYSVSREKKESFPLTVTSAQKNPTAFYLCASRTGGSGNTYEQYFGPGTRLTVT.

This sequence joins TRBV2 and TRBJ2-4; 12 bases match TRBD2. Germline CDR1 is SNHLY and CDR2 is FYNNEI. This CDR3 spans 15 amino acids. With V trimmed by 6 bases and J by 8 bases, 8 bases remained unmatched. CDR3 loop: CASRETSGSHYIQYF. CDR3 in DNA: TGTGCCAGCAGGGAGACTAGCGGGAGTCATTACATTCAGTACTTC. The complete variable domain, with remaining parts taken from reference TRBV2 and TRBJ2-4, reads EPEVTQTPSHQVTQMGQEVILRCVPISNHLYFYWYRQILGQKVEFLVSFYNNEISEKSEIFDDQFSVERPDGSNFTLKIRSTKLEDSAMYFCASRETSGSHYIQYFGAGTRLSVL.

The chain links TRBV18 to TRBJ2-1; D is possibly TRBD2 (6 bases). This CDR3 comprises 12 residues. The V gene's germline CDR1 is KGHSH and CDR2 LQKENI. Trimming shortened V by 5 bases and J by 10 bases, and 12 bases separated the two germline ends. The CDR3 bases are TGTGCCAGCTCATCCTCGGGAGTCGAGCAGTTCTTC. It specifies CASSSSGVEQFF.

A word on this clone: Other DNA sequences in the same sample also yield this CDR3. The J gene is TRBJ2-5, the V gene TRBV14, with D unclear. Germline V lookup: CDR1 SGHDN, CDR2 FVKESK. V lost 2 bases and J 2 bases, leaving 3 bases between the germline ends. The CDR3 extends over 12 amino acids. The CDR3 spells CASSQRQETQYF. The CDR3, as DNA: TGTGCCAGCAGCCAACGTCAAGAGACCCAGTACTTC. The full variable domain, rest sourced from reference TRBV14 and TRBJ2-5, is EAGVTQFPSHSVIEKGQTVTLRCDPISGHDNLYWYRRVMGKEIKFLLHFVKESKQDESGMPNNRFLAERTGGTYSTLKVQPAELEDSGVYFCASSQRQETQYFGPGTRLLVL.

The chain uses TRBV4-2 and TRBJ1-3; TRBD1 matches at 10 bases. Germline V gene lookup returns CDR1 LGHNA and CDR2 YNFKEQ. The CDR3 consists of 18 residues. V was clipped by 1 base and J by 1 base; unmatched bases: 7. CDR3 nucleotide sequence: TGTGCCAGCAGCCAAGGCCGAGGACAGGGGGTTTCTGGAAACACCATATATTTT. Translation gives CASSQGRGQGVSGNTIYF.

The CDR3 protein is CASSPLGANTGELFF. As DNA, the CDR3 is TGTGCCAGCAGCCCACTGGGGGCGAACACCGGGGAGCTGTTTTTT. The chain links TRBV21-1 to TRBJ2-2. TRBV21-1 is shown as a pseudogene. CDR3 length: 15 amino acids.

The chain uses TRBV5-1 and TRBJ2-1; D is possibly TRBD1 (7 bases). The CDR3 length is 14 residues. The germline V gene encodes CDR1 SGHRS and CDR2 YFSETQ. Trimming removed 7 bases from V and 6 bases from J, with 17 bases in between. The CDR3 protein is CASGDPGGTNEQFF. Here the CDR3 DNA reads TGCGCCAGCGGCGACCCAGGGGGGACCAATGAGCAGTTCTTC.

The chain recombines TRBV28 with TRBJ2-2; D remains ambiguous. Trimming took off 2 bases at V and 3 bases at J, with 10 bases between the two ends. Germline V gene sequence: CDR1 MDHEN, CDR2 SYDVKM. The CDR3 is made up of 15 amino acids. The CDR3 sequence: CASSLARYDTGELFF. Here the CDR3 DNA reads TGTGCCAGCAGTTTAGCCCGGTACGACACCGGGGAGCTGTTTTTT.

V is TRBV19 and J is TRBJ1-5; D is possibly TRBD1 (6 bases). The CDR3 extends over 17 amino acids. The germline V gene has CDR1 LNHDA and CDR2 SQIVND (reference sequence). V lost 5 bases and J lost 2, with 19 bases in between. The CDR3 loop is CASSPGTQGSGNQPQHF. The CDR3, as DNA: TGTGCCAGTAGTCCAGGGACACAAGGGTCGGGCAATCAGCCCCAGCATTTT.

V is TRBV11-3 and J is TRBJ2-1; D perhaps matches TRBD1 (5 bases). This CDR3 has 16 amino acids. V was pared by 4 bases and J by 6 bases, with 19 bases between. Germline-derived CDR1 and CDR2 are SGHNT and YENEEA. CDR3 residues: CASSSPRQGIVNEQFF. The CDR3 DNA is TGTGCCAGCAGCTCCCCTCGGCAGGGAATAGTCAATGAGCAGTTCTTC.

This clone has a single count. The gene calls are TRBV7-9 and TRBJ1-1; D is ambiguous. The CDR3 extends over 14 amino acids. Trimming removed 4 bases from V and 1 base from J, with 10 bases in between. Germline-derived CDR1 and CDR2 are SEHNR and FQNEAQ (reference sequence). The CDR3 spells CASSWGPGNTEAFF. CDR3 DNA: TGTGCCAGCAGCTGGGGTCCAGGGAACACTGAAGCTTTCTTT. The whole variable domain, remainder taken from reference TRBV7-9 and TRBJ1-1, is DTGVSQNPRHKITKRGQNVTFRCDPISEHNRLYWYRQTLGQGPEFLTYFQNEAQLEKSRLLSDRFSAERPKGSFSTLEIQRTEQGDSAMYLCASSWGPGNTEAFFGQGTRLTVV.

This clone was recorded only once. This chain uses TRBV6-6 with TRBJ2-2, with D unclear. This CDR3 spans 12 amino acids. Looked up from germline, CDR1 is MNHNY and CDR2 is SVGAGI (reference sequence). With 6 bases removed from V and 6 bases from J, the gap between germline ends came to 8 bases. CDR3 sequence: CASSHNAGELFF. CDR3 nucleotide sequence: TGTGCCAGCAGCCACAATGCCGGGGAGCTGTTTTTT.

The CDR3 DNA sequence: TGTGCCAGCAGTGTTTCGACAGGGGTCAATCAGCCCCAGCATTTT. Translation: CASSVSTGVNQPQHF. The rearrangement links TRBV27 to TRBJ1-5, with 8 bases fitting TRBD1. The V segment lost 5 bases and the J segment 3 bases; nucleotides outside the gene matches: 6. CDR3 length: 15 residues. The germline V gene has CDR1 MNHEY and CDR2 SMNVEV (reference sequence).

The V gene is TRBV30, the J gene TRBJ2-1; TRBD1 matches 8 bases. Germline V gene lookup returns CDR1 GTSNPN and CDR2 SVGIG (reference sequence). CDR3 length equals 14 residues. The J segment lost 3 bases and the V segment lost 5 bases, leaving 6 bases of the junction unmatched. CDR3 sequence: CAWWSGGIYNEQFF. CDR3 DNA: TGTGCCTGGTGGTCAGGGGGCATCTACAATGAGCAGTTCTTC.

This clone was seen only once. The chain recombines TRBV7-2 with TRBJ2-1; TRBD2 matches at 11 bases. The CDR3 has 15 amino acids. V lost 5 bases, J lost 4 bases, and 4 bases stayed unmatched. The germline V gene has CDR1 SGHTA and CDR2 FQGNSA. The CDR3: CASSPTSGSYNEQFF. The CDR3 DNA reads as TGTGCCAGCAGCCCTACTAGCGGGAGTTACAATGAGCAGTTCTTC.

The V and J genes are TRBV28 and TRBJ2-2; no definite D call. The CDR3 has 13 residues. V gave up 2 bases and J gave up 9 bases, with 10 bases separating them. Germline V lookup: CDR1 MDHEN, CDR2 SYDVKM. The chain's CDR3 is CASSLISGRELFF. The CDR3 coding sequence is TGTGCCAGCAGTTTAATCTCCGGGCGGGAGCTGTTTTTT.

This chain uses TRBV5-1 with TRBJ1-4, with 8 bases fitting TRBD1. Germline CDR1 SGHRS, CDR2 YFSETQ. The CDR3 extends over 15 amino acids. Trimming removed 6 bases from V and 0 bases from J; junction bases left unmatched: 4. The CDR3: CASTETGATNEKLFF. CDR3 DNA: TGCGCCAGCACAGAGACAGGGGCAACTAATGAAAAACTGTTTTTT.

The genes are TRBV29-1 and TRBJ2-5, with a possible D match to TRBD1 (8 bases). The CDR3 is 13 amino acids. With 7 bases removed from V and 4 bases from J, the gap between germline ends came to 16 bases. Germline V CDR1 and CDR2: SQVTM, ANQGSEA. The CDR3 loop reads CSGGQGGGETQYF. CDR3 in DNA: TGCAGCGGCGGACAGGGAGGGGGAGAGACCCAGTACTTC.

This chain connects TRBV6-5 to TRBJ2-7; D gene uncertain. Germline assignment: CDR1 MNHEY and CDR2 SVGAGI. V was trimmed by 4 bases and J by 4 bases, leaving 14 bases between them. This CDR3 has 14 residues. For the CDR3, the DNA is TGTGCCAGCAGTTCCCAGGCGGTAGAATACGAGCAGTACTTC. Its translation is CASSSQAVEYEQYF.

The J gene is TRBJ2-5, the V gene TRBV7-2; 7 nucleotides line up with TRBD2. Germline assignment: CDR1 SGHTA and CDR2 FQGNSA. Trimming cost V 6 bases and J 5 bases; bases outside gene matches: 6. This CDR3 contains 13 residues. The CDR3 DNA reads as TGTGCCAGCAGTGGGGAGGGCCTTGAGACCCAGTACTTC. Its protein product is CASSGEGLETQYF.

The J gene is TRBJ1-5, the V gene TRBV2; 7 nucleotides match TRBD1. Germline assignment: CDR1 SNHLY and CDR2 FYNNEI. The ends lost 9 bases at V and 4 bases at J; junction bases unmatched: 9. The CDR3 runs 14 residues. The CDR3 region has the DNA TGTGCCAGTGAACAGGGGCCCTTAAATCAGCCCCAGCATTTT. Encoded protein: CASEQGPLNQPQHF.

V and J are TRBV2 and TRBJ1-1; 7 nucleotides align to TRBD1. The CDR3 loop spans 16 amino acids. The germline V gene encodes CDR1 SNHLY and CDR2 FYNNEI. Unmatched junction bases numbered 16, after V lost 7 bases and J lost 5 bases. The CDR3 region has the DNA TGTGCCAGCACTCAAGCCGGGACAGTTATGGGGACTGAAGCTTTCTTT. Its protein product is CASTQAGTVMGTEAFF.

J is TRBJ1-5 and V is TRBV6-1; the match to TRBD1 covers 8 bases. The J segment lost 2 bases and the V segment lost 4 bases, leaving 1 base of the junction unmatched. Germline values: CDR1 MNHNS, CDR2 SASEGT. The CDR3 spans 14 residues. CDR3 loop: CASSGGQGNQPQHF. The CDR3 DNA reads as TGTGCCAGCAGTGGGGGACAGGGCAATCAGCCCCAGCATTTT.

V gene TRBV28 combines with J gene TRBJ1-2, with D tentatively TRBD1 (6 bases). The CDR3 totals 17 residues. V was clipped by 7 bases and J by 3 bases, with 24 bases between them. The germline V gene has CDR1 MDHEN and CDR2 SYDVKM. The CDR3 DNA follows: TGTGCCAGCAAGTTCCCAACAGGGATAGGTTTCGACTATGGCTACACCTTC. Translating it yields CASKFPTGIGFDYGYTF.

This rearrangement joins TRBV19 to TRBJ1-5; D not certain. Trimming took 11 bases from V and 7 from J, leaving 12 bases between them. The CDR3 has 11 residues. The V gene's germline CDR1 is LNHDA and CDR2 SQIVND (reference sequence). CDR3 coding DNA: TGTGCCGGAGGTGAACGCCAGCCCCAGCATTTT. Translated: CAGGERQPQHF.